At least ten counts were recorded for the clone carrying this T cell receptor (beta chain). Relying on iRepertoire HTBI primers and Arm-PCR of CDR3 regions, the team built TCR beta libraries. Via MiXCR, TCRdb re-called the multiplex PCR reads, giving one row per CDR3 protein. The sample holds more than 650,000 distinct CDR3 sequences; around 32% are singletons and the top ten take 42%. Trimming left V 4 bases short and J 9 bases short, with 18 bases between. In germline, CDR1 is MDHEN, CDR2 SYDVKM. The CDR3 is 14 amino acids. The sample belongs to a study of regulatory T cells in long-lasting Graves disease. Time point indicated: persistent/refractory GD, antithyroid drugs over 5 years with positive TRAb. The TCR library used RNA extracted from PBMCs.

The rearrangement joins TRBV28 to TRBJ1-2; D remains ambiguous. The sequencing here drew on peripheral blood mononuclear cells (PBMCs), taken when the disease was refractory, from a patient treated with antithyroid drugs. This sequence was found in a female donor with Graves disease. In DNA, the CDR3 is TGTGCCAGCAGTTCTGGACGGGCCGGGCGGCGCTACACCTTC. It translates to CASSSGRAGRRYTF.